The 4 T cell receptor beta chains below come from one sample, sequenced in a study of blood T cells in healthy people across ages. Then a second PCR, running about 6 to 11 cycles, was carried out with a sample-barcoded 5' primer and a J-beta primer mix. TCRdb re-called the 5' RACE reads through MiXCR, storing one row per CDR3 protein. The sample yields 750,000 to 950,000 distinct CDR3 sequences, roughly 24% seen once. This sample was shared with a second study, whose subject was T cells of mothers and their children.

Sequencing input: blood. The origin of the receptors is a boy between 10 and 17 years old in good health.

This clonotype was picked up a small number of times. The gene calls are TRBV7-8 and TRBJ2-5; the D gene is possibly TRBD1 (6 bases). The CDR3 length is 15 residues. CDR1 SGHVS and CDR2 FQNEAQ come from the germline V gene. Trimming removed 2 bases from V and 1 base from J, with 11 bases in between. The CDR3 reads CASSLWGQLQETQYF. CDR3 DNA sequence: TGTGCCAGCAGCTTATGGGGGCAGCTCCAAGAGACCCAGTACTTC.

This chain uses TRBV5-1 with TRBJ2-2; 9 positions agree with TRBD1. The germline gives CDR1 SGHRS, CDR2 YFSETQ. With 5 bases clipped from V and 5 bases from J, the junction kept 10 bases outside the gene matches. This CDR3 spans 16 amino acids. This CDR3 is CASRSPGQGRTGELFF. CDR3 nucleotide sequence: TGCGCCAGCAGGTCCCCGGGACAGGGAAGAACCGGGGAGCTGTTTTTT.

This clonotype was seen more than once but under ten times. V usage is TRBV12-3 or TRBV12-4 and J usage is TRBJ2-2; 9 bases are a match to TRBD1. The CDR3 runs to 14 residues. V dropped 5 bases and J dropped 7; count of bases not matched to a gene: 5. CDR3 in DNA: TGTGCCAGCAGTGCGACAGGGGGGGGCGGGGAGCTGTTTTTT. It translates to CASSATGGGGELFF.

In this sample, this clonotype turned up many times. The gene calls are TRBV7-3 and TRBJ1-1; a weak D match, TRBD1 (5 bases). V was cut by 1 base and J by 8 bases, with 11 bases left in between. Germline loops: CDR1 SGHTA, CDR2 FQGTGA. The CDR3 length is 13 residues. CDR3 DNA: TGTGCCAGCAGCTTAATGGGGGATTCCGAAGCTTTCTTT. Its translation is CASSLMGDSEAFF.